This T cell receptor beta chain was retrieved from a study of blood T cell repertoires in COVID-19. Sequenced by immunoSEQ multiplex PCR; TCRdb stores in-frame clones only, minus some. This sample carries roughly 270,000 clones, roughly 80% of them seen once, and the ten largest clones take around 5%. Germline V lookup: CDR1 SQVTM, CDR2 ANQGSEA. The CDR3 is made up of 14 amino acids. Trimming cost V 4 bases and J 0 bases; bases outside gene matches: 4. V and J are TRBV29-1 and TRBJ2-3; TRBD1 matches at 7 bases. The sequence came from a middle-aged man who had been exposed to COVID-19. Specimen: PBMCs or T cells enriched from blood (not recorded which). CDR3 DNA: TGCAGCGTTGGGGACAGAGCTAGCACAGATACGCAGTATTTT. Its protein is CSVGDRASTDTQYF.